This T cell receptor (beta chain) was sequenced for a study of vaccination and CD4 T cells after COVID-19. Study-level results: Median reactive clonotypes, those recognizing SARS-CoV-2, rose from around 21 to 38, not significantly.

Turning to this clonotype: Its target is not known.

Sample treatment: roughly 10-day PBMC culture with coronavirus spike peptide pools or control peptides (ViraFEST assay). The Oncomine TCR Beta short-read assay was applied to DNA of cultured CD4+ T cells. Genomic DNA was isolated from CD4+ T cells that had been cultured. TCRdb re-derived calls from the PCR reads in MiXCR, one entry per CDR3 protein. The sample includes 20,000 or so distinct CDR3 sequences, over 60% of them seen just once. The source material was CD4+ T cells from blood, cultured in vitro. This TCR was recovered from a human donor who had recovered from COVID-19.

For the CDR3, the DNA is TGTGCCAGCAGCTTAGCCAGGGGGAACACTGAAGCTTTCTTT. Protein: CASSLARGNTEAFF. The chain joins TRBV7-2 to TRBJ1-1; a weak D match, TRBD1 (6 bases). From germline, CDR1 is SGHTA and CDR2 FQGNSA. V was shortened by 0 bases and J by 1 base, with 6 bases between the two germline ends. The CDR3 runs 14 residues.